Listed below are T cell receptor beta chains from one sample, sequenced in a study of regulatory T cells in long-lasting Graves disease. TCRdb re-derived calls from the multiplex PCR reads in MiXCR, one entry per CDR3 protein. The sample records over 500,000 distinct CDR3 sequences, about 16% being singletons. The same sample was also used in a study of T cells in Graves' hyperthyroidism and ophthalmopathy.

Sequences were derived from peripheral blood mononuclear cells (PBMCs), sampled at new diagnosis, from a patient treated with antithyroid drugs. The receptors here all came from a woman in her 30s with Graves disease. Each CDR3 is given with its conserved first and last residue. D genes are given only for firm matches. Rows give clone size only sometimes, using once, few, many, or a class for an expanded clone.

D gene	clone size	V gene	J gene	CDR3 protein	CDR3 DNA
.	many	TRBV28	TRBJ1-1	CASSLYGGGTEAFF	TGTGCCAGCAGTTTATACGGGGGGGGCACTGAAGCTTTCTTT
.	many	TRBV11-2	TRBJ2-1	CASSLGRGSYNEQFF	TGTGCCAGCAGCTTAGGTAGGGGATCCTACAATGAGCAGTTCTTC
TRBD1	few	TRBV7-3	TRBJ2-1	CASSSGQAQFF	TGTGCCAGCAGCTCCGGACAGGCCCAGTTCTTC
.	few	TRBV18	TRBJ2-3	CASSPKDSTDTQYF	TGTGCCAGCTCCCCAAAGGACAGCACAGATACGCAGTATTTT
.	.	TRBV9	TRBJ2-3	CASSQNAGLVPDTQYF	TGTGCCAGCAGCCAAAACGCGGGACTGGTCCCAGATACGCAGTATTTT
.	.	TRBV7-9	TRBJ1-1	CASSFRRSLNTEAFF	TGTGCCAGCAGCTTCAGACGGTCCCTCAACACTGAAGCTTTCTTT
.	many	TRBV20-1	TRBJ2-7	CSAPGRTEYEQYF	TGCAGTGCTCCCGGACGGACCGAATACGAGCAGTACTTC
.	many	TRBV29-1	TRBJ2-7	CSVGSFQTHEQYF	TGCAGCGTCGGGTCCTTCCAGACCCACGAGCAGTACTTC
.	.	TRBV5-1	TRBJ1-3	CASREDGNTIYF	TGCGCCAGCAGGGAGGATGGAAACACCATATATTTT
.	.	TRBV6-1	TRBJ1-1	CASRRLRGAEEANAEAFF	TGTGCCAGCAGGCGGTTACGGGGAGCAGAGGAGGCGAACGCTGAAGCTTTCTTT
TRBD2	many	TRBV7-8	TRBJ2-7	CASSRLANSYEQYF	TGTGCCAGCAGCAGACTAGCGAACTCCTACGAGCAGTACTTC
.	.	TRBV30	TRBJ2-7	CAWSLGRYEQYF	TGTGCCTGGAGTCTGGGCCGGTACGAGCAGTACTTC
TRBD1	many	TRBV2	TRBJ1-5	CASSYRTGAYNQPQHF	TGTGCCAGCAGTTACCGGACAGGGGCCTACAATCAGCCCCAGCATTTT
TRBD1	many	TRBV12-3/TRBV12-4	TRBJ1-4	CASNEKPGTDNEKLFF	TGTGCCAGCAACGAAAAGCCGGGGACAGATAATGAAAAACTGTTTTTT
.	many	TRBV28	TRBJ2-2	CAITPGTQNTGELFF	TGTGCCATCACTCCCGGGACTCAGAACACCGGGGAGCTGTTTTTT
.	many	TRBV10-3	TRBJ2-1	CAISLGNEQFF	TGTGCCATCAGTCTAGGAAATGAGCAGTTCTTC
.	.	TRBV7-3	TRBJ1-1	CASSLLAGTEAFF	TGTGCCAGCAGCTTATTGGCCGGCACTGAAGCTTTCTTT
.	many	TRBV28	TRBJ1-2	CASSSGAGKSNYGYTF	TGTGCCAGCAGCTCGGGGGCGGGGAAGTCTAACTATGGCTACACCTTC
TRBD1	.	TRBV3-1	TRBJ1-2	CASSPRGQGNLDGYTF	TGTGCCAGCAGCCCCCGGGGACAGGGAAATCTGGATGGCTACACCTTC
.	.	TRBV27	TRBJ2-2	CASSLSGNGVAGELFF	TGTGCCAGCAGTTTATCTGGTAACGGAGTGGCCGGGGAGCTGTTTTTT
.	many	TRBV6-2/TRBV6-3	TRBJ1-6	CASNPGETSDSPLHF	TGTGCCAGCAATCCGGGGGAGACATCGGATTCACCCCTCCACTTT
.	few	TRBV7-9	TRBJ2-4	CASSFNPPLGDIQYF	TGTGCCAGCAGCTTCAATCCTCCGCTGGGGGACATTCAGTACTTC
.	few	TRBV27	TRBJ2-7	CASSSPGRRTYEQYF	TGTGCCAGCAGTAGCCCGGGACGCCGGACCTACGAGCAGTACTTC
.	.	TRBV27	TRBJ1-5	CASRWTGIYEQYFGPGQPQHF	.
TRBD2	many	TRBV28	TRBJ2-1	CASSLDGSGMNEQFF	TGTGCCAGCAGCCTCGATGGTAGCGGGATGAATGAGCAGTTCTTC
.	once	TRBV13	TRBJ2-2	CASSPPGRLNTGELFF	TGTGCCAGCAGCCCTCCGGGACGCCTCAACACCGGGGAGCTGTTTTTT
.	.	TRBV29-1	TRBJ2-3	CSAGIERGAYTDTQYF	TGCAGCGCTGGAATCGAGCGCGGTGCATACACAGATACGCAGTATTTT
TRBD1	many	TRBV7-2	TRBJ1-2	CASSLIRDRAYGYTF	TGTGCCAGCAGCTTAATCCGGGACAGGGCATATGGCTACACCTTC
.	few	TRBV5-5	TRBJ1-5	CASSLEGMRNQPQHF	TGTGCCAGCAGCTTGGAAGGAATGCGTAATCAGCCCCAGCATTTT
.	many	TRBV28	TRBJ2-1	CASSPSGLGGEQFF	TGTGCCAGCAGTCCGTCGGGACTCGGGGGTGAGCAGTTCTTC
.	few	TRBV2	TRBJ2-5	CASSEHGIADQETQYF	TGTGCCAGCAGTGAACACGGGATAGCGGACCAAGAGACCCAGTACTTC
.	many	TRBV2	TRBJ2-7	CASSVKPLYEQYF	TGTGCCAGCAGTGTCAAGCCGCTATACGAGCAGTACTTC
.	many	TRBV11-2	TRBJ2-5	CASSLRVVETQYF	TGTGCCAGCAGCTTAAGGGTGGTAGAGACCCAGTACTTC
TRBD2	.	TRBV20-1	TRBJ2-1	CSAKDGTSGSEQFF	TGCAGTGCTAAAGACGGGACTAGCGGGAGTGAGCAGTTCTTC
TRBD1	.	TRBV30	TRBJ2-7	CAWGQGVSYEQYF	TGTGCCTGGGGACAGGGTGTCTCCTACGAGCAGTACTTC
TRBD1	many	TRBV20-1	TRBJ1-5	CSASDRGQHF	TGCAGTGCTAGCGACAGGGGCCAGCATTTT
TRBD2	many	TRBV6-1	TRBJ2-2	CASVSAGVNTGELFF	TGTGCCAGCGTTTCGGCGGGGGTGAACACCGGGGAGCTGTTTTTT
.	many	TRBV12-3/TRBV12-4	TRBJ2-1	CASSLNPDTSKYNEQFF	TGTGCCAGCAGTTTAAATCCAGACACATCTAAGTACAATGAGCAGTTCTTC
TRBD2	many	TRBV28	TRBJ2-7	CASSLDRAGRYEQYF	TGTGCCAGCAGTTTGGATCGAGCGGGACGTTACGAGCAGTACTTC
.	many	TRBV28	TRBJ2-5	CASISRRGFVETQYF	TGTGCCAGCATCTCCCGACGGGGGTTTGTAGAGACCCAGTACTTC
TRBD1	many	TRBV3-1	TRBJ1-2	CASSHRGNYGYTF	TGTGCCAGCAGCCACAGGGGGAACTATGGCTACACCTTC
.	many	TRBV2	TRBJ2-1	CASNLRQVSPHEQFF	TGTGCCAGCAACCTCAGACAGGTTTCCCCTCATGAGCAGTTCTTC
.	few	TRBV6-2/TRBV6-3	TRBJ2-3	CASSERGADTQYF	TGTGCCAGCAGCGAACGGGGAGCAGATACGCAGTATTTT
TRBD2	many	TRBV30	TRBJ2-7	CAWGLASSEQYF	TGTGCCTGGGGACTAGCGTCCTCCGAGCAGTACTTC
.	.	TRBV6-1	TRBJ1-5	CAIFWGFNDQPQHF	TGTGCCATATTTTGGGGCTTTAACGATCAGCCCCAGCATTTT
.	few	TRBV20-1	TRBJ2-1	CSAVSESSYNEQFF	TGCAGTGCTGTTAGCGAGAGCTCCTACAATGAGCAGTTCTTC
.	many	TRBV28	TRBJ1-1	CASSRAGRSEAFF	TGTGCCAGCAGTCGGGCCGGGAGGTCTGAAGCTTTCTTT
.	many	TRBV5-1	TRBJ2-7	CASRELASSYEQYF	TGCGCCAGCAGGGAGCTAGCGTCTTCCTACGAGCAGTACTTC
TRBD1	many	TRBV12-3/TRBV12-4	TRBJ2-2	CASSRDRGYTGELFF	TGTGCCAGCAGCAGGGACAGGGGCTACACCGGGGAGCTGTTTTTT
TRBD2	.	TRBV19	TRBJ2-7	CASSILLAGVYEQYF	TGTGCCAGTAGTATCCTCCTAGCGGGAGTTTACGAGCAGTACTTC
.	many	TRBV11-2	TRBJ2-5	CASSFGQTQYF	TGTGCCAGCAGCTTTGGGCAGACCCAGTACTTC
.	few	TRBV6-1	TRBJ1-6	CAGAAPGSPLHF	TGTGCCGGTGCGGCCCCCGGTTCCCCCCTCCACTTT
.	many	TRBV28	TRBJ1-2	CASSAGGTGYTF	TGTGCCAGCAGTGCAGGAGGTACGGGCTACACCTTC
.	few	TRBV20-1	TRBJ2-1	CSARGPPQFF	TGCAGTGCTAGAGGCCCCCCTCAGTTCTTC
.	few	TRBV19	TRBJ2-7	CASSPGFGFGYEQYF	TGTGCCAGTAGTCCTGGCTTCGGTTTTGGGTACGAGCAGTACTTC